This T cell receptor beta chain was retrieved from a study of cytomegalovirus exposure and HLA in healthy donors. General study results and limits: Per published reports, the classifier diagnosed cytomegalovirus status with high specificity and sensitivity.

Comment on this clone: Its target is unknown.

Assay used: immunoSEQ multiplex PCR; TCRdb lists only in-frame clones, some missing. This table has about 330,000 clones, roughly nine tenths appearing once. From the approximately 120-subject validation cohort, which was separate from the approximately 670-subject first cohort, the donors were drawn. Germline-derived CDR1 and CDR2 are SGDLS and YYNGEE. Trimming took 4 bases from V and 10 from J, leaving 18 bases between them. There are 15 residues in the CDR3. The sequence was obtained from a woman between 25 and 40 years old in good health and CMV-seropositive. The sample consisted of PBMCs. The chain has TRBV9 and TRBJ1-6, with a weak D call TRBD1 (6 bases). The CDR3, as DNA: TGTGCCAGCAGCACAAAACAGGGTGGGGGGTCACCCCTCCACTTT. Translating it yields CASSTKQGGGSPLHF.